This T cell receptor (beta chain) was documented in a study of T cell changes during pregnancy in multiple sclerosis. Produced via immunoSEQ multiplex PCR; TCRdb's table is partial and in-frame only. The sample holds about 66,000 clones, roughly 91% seen once. The sequences come from CD8+ T cells from peripheral blood mononuclear cells, collected before pregnancy. This sequence was found in a female donor with multiple sclerosis, enrolled in a pregnancy study.

The CDR3: CASSHTQTNSYEQYF. CDR3 bases: TGTGCCAGCAGCCACACCCAAACAAACTCCTACGAGCAGTACTTC. The chain uses TRBV7-9 and TRBJ2-7; D not resolved. V lost 5 bases and J lost 0, with 14 bases in between. Germline lookup yields CDR1 SEHNR and CDR2 FQNEAQ (reference sequence). The CDR3 contains 15 residues.